The 32 T cell receptor beta chains reported below all come from one sample, sequenced in a study of T cell changes during pregnancy in multiple sclerosis. The data were produced by immunoSEQ multiplex PCR, yet TCRdb's version contains in-frame clones alone and is incomplete. The data contain around 97,000 clones, about nine tenths of them singletons. The sequencing used peripheral blood, collected in the second trimester of pregnancy. All receptors derive from a female donor in good health, enrolled as a control in a pregnancy study.

The chain uses TRBV19 and TRBJ1-4; D is ambiguous. Trimming removed 4 bases at V and 8 bases at J, with 8 bases between. Germline lookup yields CDR1 LNHDA and CDR2 SQIVND (reference sequence). The CDR3 consists of 12 residues. CDR3 amino acids: CASSNLQEKLFF. In DNA form, the CDR3 reads TGTGCCAGTAGTAATCTACAGGAAAAACTGTTTTTT.

CDR3 sequence reads: CASTGTSGIHEQYF. Written as DNA, the CDR3 is TGCGCCAGCACTGGGACTAGCGGGATTCACGAGCAGTACTTC. The rearrangement links TRBV5-1 to TRBJ2-7; 13 nucleotides agree with TRBD2. Per germline, CDR1 SGHRS and CDR2 YFSETQ. CDR3 size: 14 residues. The ends lost 6 bases at V and 5 bases at J; junction bases unmatched: 5.

A few counts support this clone. The chain couples TRBV6-4 to TRBJ2-3, with 8 bases fitting TRBD1. V was pared by 0 bases and J by 2 bases, with 1 base of the junction left unmatched. This CDR3 is 15 amino acids long. Germline CDR1 MRHNA, CDR2 SNTAGT. This CDR3 is CASSDSRGHTDTQYF. The CDR3 DNA reads as TGTGCCAGCAGTGACTCCAGGGGGCACACAGATACGCAGTATTTT.

The chain links TRBV6-5 to TRBJ2-3; 9 nucleotides align to TRBD2. V was clipped by 4 bases and J by 2 bases; unmatched bases: 4. The CDR3 is made up of 15 amino acids. Germline assignment: CDR1 MNHEY and CDR2 SVGAGI. Written as DNA, the CDR3 is TGTGCCAGCAGTTTGCTAGCGGGGTTCACAGATACGCAGTATTTT. This sequence encodes CASSLLAGFTDTQYF.

V is TRBV6-4 and J is TRBJ1-1; 7 positions match TRBD1. J was trimmed by 5 bases and V by 3 bases; bases with no gene match: 9. CDR1 is MRHNA, CDR2 SNTAGT, per germline. The CDR3 totals 15 residues. CDR3: CASSDRGGASTEAFF. For the CDR3, the DNA is TGTGCCAGCAGTGATCGAGGGGGCGCGAGTACTGAAGCTTTCTTT.

The J gene is TRBJ2-2, the V gene TRBV27; possible D gene TRBD1, 6 bases. Trimming cost V 4 bases and J 6 bases, with 15 bases left between them. The CDR3 is 15 amino acids. Germline assignment: CDR1 MNHEY and CDR2 SMNVEV (reference sequence). The chain's CDR3 is CASSYSTGNAGELFF. CDR3 nucleotide sequence: TGTGCCAGCAGTTATAGCACAGGGAATGCCGGGGAGCTGTTTTTT.

The V call is TRBV2, the J call TRBJ1-6; 12 positions agree with TRBD1. The length of the CDR3 is 14 residues. V dropped 8 bases and J dropped 12; count of bases not matched to a gene: 8. Germline values: CDR1 SNHLY, CDR2 FYNNEI. CDR3 sequence (DNA): TGTGCCAGCGTTATCAGGGACAGGGGGCTACCCCTCCACTTT. This translates into CASVIRDRGLPLHF.

This rearrangement joins TRBV4-3 to TRBJ2-7; the match to TRBD2 covers 12 bases. The germline CDR1 and CDR2 sequences are LGHNA and YSLEER. The CDR3 has 21 residues. The ends lost 0 bases at V and 2 bases at J; junction bases unmatched: 17. CDR3 DNA: TGCGCCAGCAGCCAAGAATGGCGAGGGGGCACTGGACTAGCGGGAACCTACGAGCAGTACTTC. This gives the protein CASSQEWRGGTGLAGTYEQYF.

The chain employs TRBV7-2 and TRBJ2-7, with 8 bases identical to TRBD2. CDR1 is SGHTA, CDR2 FQGNSA, per germline. The CDR3 contains 14 residues. The J segment lost 2 bases and the V segment lost 1 base, leaving 1 base of the junction unmatched. Here the CDR3 DNA reads TGTGCCAGCAGCTTAGGAGCGGGAGCCTACGAGCAGTACTTC. It is translated as CASSLGAGAYEQYF. The entire variable domain, with the rest obtained from reference TRBV7-2 and TRBJ2-7, is as follows: GAGVSQSPSNKVTEKGKDVELRCDPISGHTALYWYRQSLGQGLEFLIYFQGNSAPDKSGLPSDRFSAERTGGSVSTLTIQRTQQEDSAVYLCASSLGAGAYEQYFGPGTRLTVT.

V gene TRBV7-8 combines with J gene TRBJ2-1; 11 bases match TRBD2. After removal of 5 bases from V and 6 bases from J, the junction contained 6 bases not matched to a gene. The CDR3 is 15 residues long. CDR1 and CDR2 (germline): SGHVS, FQNEAQ. Written as DNA, the CDR3 is TGTGCCAGCAGCCAGGGACTAGCGGTCCTCAATGAGCAGTTCTTC. This gives the protein CASSQGLAVLNEQFF.

The chain combines TRBV7-8 with TRBJ1-4; D unclear. V lost 5 bases, J lost 8 bases, and 18 bases lay in between. CDR1 and CDR2 from the germline V gene are SGHVS and FQNEAQ. CDR3 length: 15 amino acids. The CDR3 DNA reads as TGTGCCAGCAGCCGGACCAACGGGGTAGGAGAAAAACTGTTTTTT. Translating it yields CASSRTNGVGEKLFF.

The chain recombines TRBV9 with TRBJ2-2, with 9 bases identical to TRBD2. Germline V gene sequence: CDR1 SGDLS, CDR2 YYNGEE. The CDR3 has 17 amino acids. Trimming cost V 0 bases and J 0 bases; bases outside gene matches: 3. The CDR3 DNA reads as TGTGCCAGCAGCGTAGTATCTAGCGGGGCGAACACCGGGGAGCTGTTTTTT. As protein: CASSVVSSGANTGELFF.

The gene calls are TRBV5-4 and TRBJ1-4; 7 bases fit TRBD1. Per the germline V gene, CDR1 is SGHNT and CDR2 is YYREEE (reference sequence). V was pared by 4 bases and J by 8 bases, with 8 bases of the junction left unmatched. The length of the CDR3 is 14 residues. The CDR3, as DNA: TGTGCCAGCAGCGGCCCAGGGGGTGACGAAAAACTGTTTTTT. It is translated as CASSGPGGDEKLFF.

The rearrangement joins TRBV29-1 to TRBJ2-3; possible D gene TRBD1, 5 bases. CDR3 length equals 11 residues. Trimming stripped 6 bases from V and 10 bases from J, with 14 bases between. From germline, CDR1 is SQVTM and CDR2 ANQGSEA. The CDR3 region is CSVEMDNPQYF. In nucleotides, the CDR3 is TGCAGCGTGGAAATGGACAACCCGCAGTATTTT.

In its sample, this clone was seen once. CDR3 region: CASSSDRGQGGYTF. In nucleotides, the CDR3 is TGCGCCAGCAGCTCGGACAGGGGGCAGGGAGGCTACACCTTC. The chain combines TRBV5-1 with TRBJ1-2, with 11 bases fitting TRBD1. V trimming: 3 bases; J trimming: 8 bases; junction bases outside the gene matches: 6. This CDR3 is 14 amino acids long. In germline, CDR1 is SGHRS, CDR2 YFSETQ.

Only one count was recorded for this clone. The chain is built from TRBV7-8 and TRBJ2-3, with D uncertain. V lost 8 bases and J lost 6, with 6 bases in between. The CDR3 length is 10 residues. CDR1 and CDR2 from the germline V gene are SGHVS and FQNEAQ. CDR3 loop: CASQADTQYF. The CDR3 DNA sequence: TGTGCCAGCCAGGCGGATACGCAGTATTTT.

Only one count was recorded for this clone. The chain employs TRBV6-5 and TRBJ2-5, with 7 bases identical to TRBD2. Trimming removed 0 bases from V and 1 base from J; junction bases left unmatched: 2. This CDR3 spans 15 amino acids. In germline, CDR1 is MNHEY, CDR2 SVGAGI. The chain's CDR3 is CASSYSSGTQETQYF. Here the CDR3 DNA reads TGTGCCAGCAGTTACTCGAGCGGGACCCAAGAGACCCAGTACTTC.

In the case of this clone: In the same sample, other DNA sequences code for this CDR3. The chain has TRBV5-1 and TRBJ1-1; D unclear. Trimming took 2 bases from V and 0 from J, leaving 5 bases between them. The CDR3 covers 13 residues. Germline CDR1 and CDR2: SGHRS and YFSETQ. The CDR3 spells CASSLTMNTEAFF. CDR3 coding DNA: TGCGCCAGCAGCTTAACAATGAACACTGAAGCTTTCTTT.

The chain is built from TRBV30 and TRBJ1-1; tentative D call: TRBD1 (5 bases). Germline V gene sequence: CDR1 GTSNPN, CDR2 SVGIG (reference sequence). CDR3 size: 13 residues. The V gene lost 3 bases and the J gene lost 4 bases, with 12 bases spanning the gap. The CDR3 DNA reads as TGTGCCTGGAGCCTGACAGCCCCCACTGAAGCTTTCTTT. It translates to CAWSLTAPTEAFF.

The chain carries TRBV27 and TRBJ1-1; D might be TRBD1 (6 bases). Trimming removed 0 bases at V and 2 bases at J, with 10 bases between. In germline, CDR1 is MNHEY, CDR2 SMNVEV (reference sequence). The CDR3 is 15 amino acids. The DNA of the CDR3 is TGTGCCAGCAGTTTATCCCGGACAGCTAACACTGAAGCTTTCTTT. Residues: CASSLSRTANTEAFF.

A single count supports this clone. The chain is built from TRBV5-1 and TRBJ1-1; D may be TRBD1 (5 bases). Germline assignment: CDR1 SGHRS and CDR2 YFSETQ. V lost 0 bases and J lost 0, with 12 bases in between. The CDR3 spans 16 residues. CDR3: CASSLALTGMNTEAFF. The CDR3 DNA sequence: TGCGCCAGCAGCTTGGCCTTAACAGGTATGAACACTGAAGCTTTCTTT. Full variable domain (rest looked up from reference TRBV5-1 and TRBJ1-1): KAGVTQTPRYLIKTRGQQVTLSCSPISGHRSVSWYQQTPGQGLQFLFEYFSETQRNKGNFPGRFSGRQFSNSRSEMNVSTLELGDSALYLCASSLALTGMNTEAFFGQGTRLTVV.

The chain combines TRBV28 with TRBJ2-1; 7 bases agree with TRBD1. Germline CDR1 reads MDHEN; CDR2 reads SYDVKM. Germline trimming cut 4 bases from V and 10 bases from J; bases unmatched to any gene: 16. This CDR3 has 16 amino acids. The CDR3 sequence is CASSWWSRQGVGEQFF. For the CDR3, the DNA is TGTGCCAGCAGTTGGTGGTCTCGGCAGGGGGTTGGGGAGCAGTTCTTC. Drawing the rest from reference TRBV28 and TRBJ2-1, the complete variable domain is DVKVTQSSRYLVKRTGEKVFLECVQDMDHENMFWYRQDPGLGLRLIYFSYDVKMKEKGDIPEGYSVSREKKERFSLILESASTNQTSMYLCASSWWSRQGVGEQFFGPGTRLTVL.

This chain joins TRBV11-2 and TRBJ2-5; the match to TRBD2 covers 12 bases. Germline assignment: CDR1 SGHAT and CDR2 FQNNGV. Losses at the gene ends were 6 bases for V and 7 bases for J; bases not matched to a gene: 9. This CDR3 contains 15 residues. The chain's CDR3 is CASSLGLAGKRTQYF. The CDR3 nucleotides read TGTGCCAGCAGTCTCGGACTAGCGGGGAAACGGACCCAGTACTTC.

The gene calls are TRBV5-6 and TRBJ2-7; TRBD1 matches 7 bases. This CDR3 is built from 14 residues. The germline gives CDR1 SGHDT, CDR2 YYEEEE. V was clipped by 5 bases and J by 2 bases; unmatched bases: 7. As DNA, the CDR3 is TGTGCCAGCAGGACCGGGACAGTTGCCTACGAGCAGTACTTC. It encodes CASRTGTVAYEQYF. Combining the CDR3 with reference TRBV5-6 and TRBJ2-7 gives the whole variable domain DAGVTQSPTHLIKTRGQQVTLRCSPKSGHDTVSWYQQALGQGPQFIFQYYEEEERQRGNFPDRFSGHQFPNYSSELNVNALLLGDSALYLCASRTGTVAYEQYFGPGTRLTVT.

This rearrangement joins TRBV4-1 to TRBJ2-1, with 8 bases fitting TRBD1. This CDR3 is built from 16 residues. The germline CDR1 and CDR2 sequences are MGHRA and YSYEKL. The V and J ends lost 0 bases and 7 bases, in that order; junction bases with no gene match: 8. CDR3 in amino acids: CASSQEGQGAGNEQFF. CDR3 in DNA: TGCGCCAGCAGCCAAGAGGGGCAGGGGGCGGGGAATGAGCAGTTCTTC.

This clone was seen once. The chain combines TRBV4-3 with TRBJ2-5; no clear D. V was cut by 0 bases and J by 4 bases, with 9 bases left in between. Germline-derived CDR1 and CDR2 are LGHNA and YSLEER. This CDR3 has 14 residues. The CDR3 sequence is CASSQERFRETQYF. In DNA form, the CDR3 reads TGCGCCAGCAGCCAAGAGAGGTTTAGAGAGACCCAGTACTTC.

The J gene is TRBJ2-7, the V gene TRBV7-9; D remains unclear. Germline lookup yields CDR1 SEHNR and CDR2 FQNEAQ (reference sequence). There are 12 residues in the CDR3. The V and J ends lost 3 bases and 7 bases respectively, with 10 bases between them. This chain's CDR3 is CASSFVHREQYF. The CDR3 DNA reads TGTGCCAGCAGCTTTGTCCATCGGGAGCAGTACTTC.

The chain links TRBV18 to TRBJ1-2; 8 bases are a match to TRBD1. V lost 1 base to trimming and J lost 2 bases; unmatched junction nucleotides: 3. Germline V gene data show CDR1 as KGHSH and CDR2 as LQKENI. The CDR3 contains 15 residues. This chain's CDR3 is CASSPRTGKNYGYTF. CDR3 nucleotides: TGTGCCAGCTCACCACGGACAGGGAAGAACTATGGCTACACCTTC.

This chain uses TRBV11-2 with TRBJ2-2, with unresolved D. The V end was cut by 3 bases, the J end by 6 bases, with 8 bases between. The CDR3 covers 13 residues. Germline CDR1 is SGHAT and CDR2 is FQNNGV. The CDR3 sequence is CASSFLRSGELFF. The CDR3 coding sequence is TGTGCCAGCAGCTTCCTCCGTTCCGGGGAGCTGTTTTTT. The full variable domain, rest sourced from reference TRBV11-2 and TRBJ2-2, is EAGVAQSPRYKIIEKRQSVAFWCNPISGHATLYWYQQILGQGPKLLIQFQNNGVVDDSQLPKDRFSAERLKGVDSTLKIQPAKLEDSAVYLCASSFLRSGELFFGEGSRLTVL.

The rearrangement joins TRBV14 to TRBJ2-1; 8 bases map to TRBD1. The V gene end was trimmed by 2 bases and the J gene end by 4 bases; junction bases not matched to a gene: 4. The germline V gene has CDR1 SGHDN and CDR2 FVKESK. This CDR3 spans 15 amino acids. CDR3: CASSQWGQAYNEQFF. In DNA form, the CDR3 reads TGTGCCAGCAGCCAATGGGGACAGGCGTACAATGAGCAGTTCTTC.

The chain couples TRBV18 to TRBJ2-2; 8 nucleotides line up with TRBD1. The CDR3 runs 15 residues. V lost 6 bases and J lost 4; bases outside the gene matches: 7. Per the germline V gene, CDR1 is KGHSH and CDR2 is LQKENI. CDR3 sequence: CASSPGTGGTGELFF. The CDR3 DNA follows: TGTGCCAGCTCTCCAGGGACAGGCGGCACCGGGGAGCTGTTTTTT.

The gene calls are TRBV11-2 and TRBJ1-2; maybe TRBD1 (5 bases). Germline lookup yields CDR1 SGHAT and CDR2 FQNNGV. With 0 bases removed from V and 4 bases from J, the gap between germline ends came to 12 bases. The CDR3 has 15 residues. The CDR3 nucleotides read TGTGCCAGCAGCTTAGATCGGGGGGGGTTCTATGGCTACACCTTC. It translates to CASSLDRGGFYGYTF.